A single sample is the source of the 18 T cell receptor beta chains below, sequenced in a study of neurological immune-mediated disorders. MiXCR was run by TCRdb on the 5' RACE reads, yielding one entry per CDR3 protein. The sample holds 75,000 to 80,000 distinct CDR3 sequences, about 5.2% seen once. Sequenced sample: PBMCs. The receptors shown here come from a woman aged 30 to 39 with multiple sclerosis.

This clonotype was picked up many times. This chain connects TRBV20-1 to TRBJ1-1; a weak D match, TRBD1 (5 bases). Germline V CDR1 and CDR2: DFQATT, SNEGSKA (reference sequence). V was shortened by 2 bases and J by 1 base, with 11 bases between the two germline ends. The CDR3 has 14 residues. CDR3: CSARPSGWNTEAFF. Here the CDR3 DNA reads TGCAGTGCTAGACCATCAGGGTGGAACACTGAAGCTTTCTTT.

This clonotype showed up just a few times. The V and J genes are TRBV7-2 and TRBJ1-2, with 9 positions matching TRBD1. V shed 5 bases, J shed 11 bases, and the junction held 15 bases outside the gene matches. This CDR3 comprises 15 residues. Germline values: CDR1 SGHTA, CDR2 FQGNSA. The CDR3 loop reads CASSLKPGTGFSYTF. The DNA of the CDR3 is TGTGCCAGCAGCCTCAAACCCGGGACAGGGTTTAGTTACACCTTC.

The V and J genes are TRBV20-1 and TRBJ2-7; unclear D gene. CDR1 is DFQATT, CDR2 SNEGSKA, per germline (reference sequence). CDR3 length: 13 residues. The ends were cut back, 3 bases at V and 0 bases at J, with 9 bases in the middle. CDR3 nucleotides: TGCAGTGCTAGCGGCTTAAGCTCCTACGAGCAGTACTTC. This sequence encodes CSASGLSSYEQYF.

This clonotype came up a few times. V usage is TRBV3-1 and J usage is TRBJ1-5; 8 bases are a match to TRBD1. The CDR3 has 16 residues. J lost 2 bases, V lost 1 base, and 4 bases had no gene match. From germline, CDR1 is LGHDT and CDR2 YNNKEL (reference sequence). CDR3 sequence: CASSQAGQARNQPQHF. CDR3 bases: TGTGCCAGCAGCCAAGCGGGACAGGCCCGCAATCAGCCCCAGCATTTT.

This clonotype came up many times. V gene TRBV5-1 combines with J gene TRBJ2-1; possibly TRBD1 or TRBD2 for D (5 bases each). The germline gives CDR1 SGHRS, CDR2 YFSETQ. This CDR3 comprises 16 residues. V lost 0 bases and J lost 2, with 12 bases in between. As DNA, the CDR3 is TGCGCCAGCAGCTTGGCCGAGGGGTCACCCTACAATGAGCAGTTCTTC. This codes for CASSLAEGSPYNEQFF. The full variable domain, its missing parts supplied by reference TRBV5-1 and TRBJ2-1, is KAGVTQTPRYLIKTRGQQVTLSCSPISGHRSVSWYQQTPGQGLQFLFEYFSETQRNKGNFPGRFSGRQFSNSRSEMNVSTLELGDSALYLCASSLAEGSPYNEQFFGPGTRLTVL.

There are many counts of this clonotype. This chain links TRBV25-1 with TRBJ2-1; a weak D match, TRBD1 (5 bases). The CDR3 contains 15 residues. Per germline, CDR1 MGHDK and CDR2 SYGVNS. Trimming left V 3 bases short and J 0 bases short, with 9 bases between. CDR3 residues: CASSDRAISYNEQFF. In nucleotides, the CDR3 is TGTGCCAGCAGTGACAGGGCAATCTCCTACAATGAGCAGTTCTTC.

This clonotype was observed many times. This rearrangement joins TRBV7-6 to TRBJ2-3; the match to TRBD2 covers 7 bases. CDR1 is SGHVS and CDR2 is FNYEAQ in the germline V gene. The CDR3 is 14 residues long. The J segment lost 0 bases and the V segment lost 5 bases, leaving 2 bases of the junction unmatched. CDR3 in amino acids: CASSQAGSTDTQYF. The CDR3 DNA reads as TGTGCCAGCAGCCAAGCGGGGAGCACAGATACGCAGTATTTT.

On this clonotype itself: A much more abundant neighbour one base away suggests this may be a read error. V usage is TRBV5-1 and J usage is TRBJ1-2; 7 positions agree with TRBD1. CDR1 and CDR2 (germline): SGHRS, YFSETQ. CDR3 length: 12 residues. The V gene end was trimmed by 5 bases and the J gene end by 6 bases; junction bases not matched to a gene: 4. CDR3 DNA sequence: TGCGCCAGCAGTACCAGGGGGAATGGCTACACCTTC. As protein: CASSTRGNGYTF.

This clonotype was recorded at least ten times. V gene TRBV5-1 combines with J gene TRBJ2-1, with D hard to call. The CDR3 has 14 residues. The V gene's germline CDR1 is SGHRS and CDR2 YFSETQ. V shed 1 base and J shed 5 bases, with 10 bases lying between them. The CDR3 spells CASSLRAVNNEQFF. DNA of the CDR3: TGCGCCAGCAGCTTGCGGGCGGTAAACAATGAGCAGTTCTTC.

This clonotype has at least ten counts. The chain couples TRBV28 to TRBJ1-2, with D tentatively TRBD1 (6 bases). This CDR3 has 14 amino acids. Trimming took off 7 bases at V and 3 bases at J, with 15 bases between the two ends. The germline V gene encodes CDR1 MDHEN and CDR2 SYDVKM. Here the CDR3 DNA reads TGTGCCAGCACCCCCTCGACAGGTTACTATGGCTACACCTTC. Amino acid sequence: CASTPSTGYYGYTF.

This clonotype was counted at least ten times. The CDR3, as DNA: TGTGCCAGCAGCGTAAGGGCAGGGGGCTCGAGTGAGCAGTTCTTC. Amino acid sequence: CASSVRAGGSSEQFF. V is TRBV9 and J is TRBJ2-1, with 8 nucleotides matching TRBD1. Per the germline V gene, CDR1 is SGDLS and CDR2 is YYNGEE. V shed 1 base and J 9 bases; nucleotides not matched to a gene: 9. The CDR3 consists of 15 residues.

The sample holds a few counts of this clonotype. J is TRBJ1-1 and V is TRBV30; D is ambiguous. V was pared by 3 bases and J by 3 bases, with 11 bases between. The CDR3 length is 13 residues. Germline V gene data show CDR1 as GTSNPN and CDR2 as SVGIG (reference sequence). DNA for the CDR3: TGTGCCTGGAGCCCGAGGAGCTACACTGAAGCTTTCTTT. Translation: CAWSPRSYTEAFF.

The table lists this clonotype with many counts. V and J are TRBV7-9 and TRBJ1-1; D not resolved. Germline V gives CDR1 SEHNR, CDR2 FQNEAQ (reference sequence). V was clipped by 1 base and J by 5 bases, with 23 bases between them. The CDR3 runs 18 residues. CDR3 nucleotides: TGTGCCAGCAGCTTAGGAGGTTTCAGGCCCTTGGTACAGACTGAAGCTTTCTTT. Its protein product is CASSLGGFRPLVQTEAFF.

This clonotype was recorded at least ten times. This sequence joins TRBV5-1 and TRBJ1-6; 9 bases line up with TRBD1. The CDR3 is 15 residues long. Trimming cost V 3 bases and J 7 bases; bases outside gene matches: 5. Germline-derived CDR1 and CDR2 are SGHRS and YFSETQ. The CDR3 here is CASSSEDRGNSPLHF. The DNA of the CDR3 is TGCGCCAGCAGCTCGGAGGACAGGGGAAATTCACCCCTCCACTTT.

Many counts were recorded for this clonotype. The rearrangement links TRBV20-1 to TRBJ2-1, with 12 bases fitting TRBD2. With 4 bases clipped from V and 6 bases from J, the junction kept 7 bases outside the gene matches. The CDR3 loop spans 15 amino acids. Looked up from germline, CDR1 is DFQATT and CDR2 is SNEGSKA (reference sequence). The CDR3 DNA follows: TGCAGTGCTACCTCTAGCGGGAGGGCTCTCAATGAGCAGTTCTTC. It translates to CSATSSGRALNEQFF.

There are many counts of this clonotype. This chain uses TRBV6-5 with TRBJ2-1; tentative D call: TRBD1 (6 bases). V was trimmed by 10 bases and J by 12 bases, leaving 22 bases between them. The V gene's germline CDR1 is MNHEY and CDR2 SVGAGI. The CDR3 loop spans 13 amino acids. The CDR3 DNA reads as TGTGCCACGAAAAGGACAGAAGGGTTCGGGCAGTTCTTC. It translates to CATKRTEGFGQFF.

A few counts support this clonotype. Just one base apart from a much larger clone, this may be a read error. This chain connects TRBV20-1 to TRBJ1-1; D is undetermined. Germline V CDR1 and CDR2: DFQATT, SNEGSKA (reference sequence). This CDR3 has 13 amino acids. The CDR3: CSDRASMDTEAFF. Written as DNA, the CDR3 is TGCAGTGATAGAGCCAGCATGGACACTGAAGCTTTCTTT.

This clonotype was seen ten or more times. The genes are TRBV9 and TRBJ1-1, with D possibly matching TRBD1 (6 bases). Trimming left V 0 bases short and J 5 bases short, with 23 bases between. CDR3 length equals 18 residues. Germline CDR1 reads SGDLS; CDR2 reads YYNGEE. The CDR3 loop reads CASSVGVLRQGKGTEAFF. CDR3 sequence (DNA): TGTGCCAGCAGCGTAGGGGTCCTTCGGCAGGGGAAGGGGACTGAAGCTTTCTTT.